The rows below give T cell receptor beta chains drawn from one sample of a study of Ad26.COV2.S vaccination and SARS-CoV-2 variants. Libraries were prepared by immunoSEQ multiplex PCR; TCRdb keeps only in-frame clonotypes and omits some of them. Of 200,000 to 300,000 clones in the sample, 87% were seen once. The sequenced sample was peripheral blood, obtained in a trial of Ad26.COV2.S vaccine versus placebo. Receptors were obtained from a person aged 18-60 years who received the Ad26.COV2.S COVID-19 vaccine or a placebo. The CDR3 runs from the conserved cysteine through the conserved F or W. A D gene is named only where the DNA matches it firmly. Only part of the rows carry a size: once, few, many, or a class if the clone is expanded.

V	size	D	J	CDR3	DNA
TRBV4-3	.	.	TRBJ2-6	CASSQTSSGANVLTF	TGCGCCAGCAGCCAAACGTCCTCTGGGGCCAACGTCCTGACTTTC
TRBV9	.	.	TRBJ2-3	CASSEAGSLADTQYF	TGTGCCAGCAGCGAGGCGGGGAGTCTCGCAGATACGCAGTATTTT
TRBV15	.	.	TRBJ2-5	CATTTGSVETQYF	TGTGCCACCACCACAGGGTCGGTGGAGACCCAGTACTTC
TRBV30	.	.	TRBJ1-1	CAWSALRTFRISTEAFF	TGTGCCTGGAGTGCTCTACGGACCTTTCGAATAAGCACTGAAGCTTTCTTT
TRBV3-1/TRBV3-2	.	TRBD1	TRBJ1-2	CASSQDTGQGFGYTF	TGTGCCAGCAGCCAAGATACTGGACAGGGTTTTGGCTACACCTTC
TRBV6-5	.	TRBD1	TRBJ2-5	CASSLGPGGWETQYF	TGTGCCAGCAGTTTGGGACCAGGGGGATGGGAGACCCAGTACTTC
TRBV5-6	.	.	TRBJ1-1	CASRGIGDTEAFF	TGTGCCAGCAGAGGGATTGGGGACACTGAAGCTTTCTTT
TRBV2	.	.	TRBJ1-5	CASSPELYSNQPQHF	TGTGCCAGCAGCCCAGAGTTGTATAGCAATCAGCCCCAGCATTTT
TRBV7-9	.	TRBD1	TRBJ1-2	CASTRTGGDGYTF	TGTGCCAGCACGCGGACAGGGGGGGATGGCTACACCTTC
TRBV2	once	.	TRBJ1-1	CASSVRMNTEAFF	TGTGCCAGCAGTGTACGGATGAACACTGAAGCTTTCTTT
TRBV28	once	.	TRBJ2-2	CASSRAANTGELFF	TGTGCCAGCAGCCGGGCCGCGAACACCGGGGAGCTGTTTTTT
TRBV19	.	TRBD2	TRBJ2-7	CASSIRTREEQYF	TGTGCCAGTAGTATAAGGACTAGAGAGGAGCAGTACTTC
TRBV19	.	.	TRBJ2-1	CASSMASASPRLGEQFF	TGTGCCAGTAGTATGGCTAGCGCATCTCCTCGCTTGGGTGAGCAGTTCTTC
TRBV5-6	.	.	TRBJ1-6	CASSLDRDTSVSYNSPLHF	TGTGCCAGCAGCTTGGACAGGGATACATCGGTCTCCTATAATTCACCCCTCCACTTT
TRBV2	.	.	TRBJ1-1	CASRGDGSTEAFF	TGTGCCAGCAGGGGGGATGGGAGCACTGAAGCTTTCTTT
TRBV10-3	.	TRBD2	TRBJ2-5	CAINRTSQETQYF	TGTGCCATCAATCGGACTAGCCAAGAGACCCAGTACTTC
TRBV19	.	.	TRBJ1-5	CASSPTDRYNQPQHF	TGTGCCAGTAGTCCGACCGACAGATACAATCAGCCCCAGCATTTT
TRBV7-8	.	.	TRBJ2-3	CASSAGTSKTTDTQYF	TGTGCCAGCAGCGCCGGGACATCTAAAACCACAGATACGCAGTATTTT
TRBV21-1	.	.	TRBJ2-7	CASSKAGRGAVYEQYF	TGTGCTAGCAGCAAAGCGGGTCGGGGGGCCGTATACGAGCAGTACTTC
TRBV24-1	.	.	TRBJ2-3	CATARGGSRDTQYF	TGTGCCACCGCGCGCGGGGGCTCCAGGGATACGCAGTATTTT
TRBV4-3	medium-sized	TRBD2	TRBJ2-6	CASGKAGVISGANVLTF	TGCGCCAGCGGCAAAGCGGGAGTGATCTCTGGGGCCAACGTCCTGACTTTC
TRBV6-5	.	.	TRBJ2-7	CASSYWGDEQYF	TGTGCCAGCAGTTACTGGGGGGACGAGCAGTACTTC
TRBV10-3	.	TRBD1	TRBJ1-3	CAINSGRDRGNTIYF	TGTGCCATCAACTCGGGCCGGGACAGGGGGAACACCATATATTTT
TRBV9	.	.	TRBJ2-2	CASRAAGNTGELFF	TGTGCCAGCCGGGCGGCGGGGAACACCGGGGAGCTGTTTTTT
TRBV29-1	.	.	TRBJ2-7	CSVEDSKLPGASRRYEQYF	TGCAGCGTTGAAGATTCGAAGCTCCCTGGGGCTAGCAGAAGGTACGAGCAGTACTTC
TRBV12-3/TRBV12-4	.	.	TRBJ2-1	CASSKTGSEQFF	TGTGCCAGCAGTAAGACGGGGTCTGAGCAGTTCTTC
TRBV4-2	few	TRBD2	TRBJ2-1	CASSQTSGGLYNEQFF	TGTGCCAGCAGCCAGACTAGCGGGGGACTATACAATGAGCAGTTCTTC
TRBV11-2	.	.	TRBJ1-5	CASSPTLNQPQHF	TGTGCCAGCAGCCCTACACTCAATCAGCCCCAGCATTTT
TRBV3-1/TRBV3-2	once	TRBD1	TRBJ1-4	CASSPWTGANEKLFF	TGTGCCAGCAGCCCGTGGACAGGCGCTAATGAAAAACTGTTTTTT
TRBV27	.	.	TRBJ2-6	CASSFRVSGANVLTF	TGTGCCAGCAGTTTTCGAGTCTCTGGGGCCAACGTCCTGACTTTC
TRBV6-2/TRBV6-3	once	.	TRBJ2-1	CASSYFMTIPFF	TGTGCCAGCAGTTACTTCATGACTATTCCTTTCTTC
TRBV6-4	.	.	TRBJ1-1	CASTLGQRNTEAFF	TGTGCCAGCACCCTAGGACAGAGGAACACTGAAGCTTTCTTT
TRBV4-1	.	.	TRBJ1-4	CASSQDMDSRNEKLFF	TGCGCCAGCAGCCAAGATATGGACTCCCGGAATGAAAAACTGTTTTTT
TRBV7-2	.	.	TRBJ2-1	CASSFSGPRSSYNEQFF	TGTGCCAGCAGCTTTTCGGGGCCGAGGAGTTCCTACAATGAGCAGTTCTTC
TRBV28	many	TRBD1	TRBJ2-6	CASSFRTGVPGANVLTF	TGTGCCAGCAGTTTTAGGACAGGGGTACCTGGGGCCAACGTCCTGACTTTC
TRBV27	.	.	TRBJ1-4	CASSPQTLTNEKLFF	TGTGCCAGCAGTCCCCAGACGCTTACTAATGAAAAACTGTTTTTT
TRBV3-1/TRBV3-2	once	TRBD1	TRBJ1-6	CASSQGQGYNSPLHF	TGTGCCAGCAGCCAAGGACAGGGGTATAATTCACCCCTCCACTTT
TRBV7-9	.	.	TRBJ1-6	CASSLENSPLHF	TGTGCCAGCAGCTTAGAGAATTCACCCCTCCACTTT
TRBV18	.	TRBD2	TRBJ2-7	CASSLSASGGTYYEQYF	TGTGCCAGCTCCCTAAGCGCTAGCGGGGGGACCTACTACGAGCAGTACTTC
TRBV7-9	.	.	TRBJ2-5	CASSPRRETQYF	TGTGCCAGCAGCCCCCGGCGGGAGACCCAGTACTTC
TRBV30	.	.	TRBJ1-1	CAWSVDGREAFF	TGTGCCTGGAGTGTTGATGGGAGAGAAGCTTTCTTT
TRBV13	.	.	TRBJ1-2	CASSLAPGQDYTF	TGTGCCAGCAGCTTAGCTCCGGGGCAGGACTACACCTTC
TRBV6-1	.	TRBD2	TRBJ2-2	CASSEVLAGDYTGELFF	TGTGCCAGCAGTGAAGTTCTAGCGGGAGATTACACCGGGGAGCTGTTTTTT
TRBV19	.	.	TRBJ1-2	CASSIPGRLNYGYTF	TGTGCCAGTAGTATACCGGGACGCCTTAACTATGGCTACACCTTC
TRBV2	.	TRBD1	TRBJ1-3	CASTTGDLTGNTIYF	TGTGCCAGCACCACAGGGGATTTGACTGGAAACACCATATATTTT
TRBV2	.	.	TRBJ1-4	CASRDGTNEKLFF	TGTGCCAGCAGGGACGGAACTAATGAAAAACTGTTTTTT
TRBV6-2/TRBV6-3	.	TRBD2	TRBJ2-1	CASSLAGVSTGEQFF	TGTGCCAGCAGTCTAGCGGGAGTATCTACTGGTGAGCAGTTCTTC
TRBV5-1	.	TRBD1	TRBJ1-1	CASSPRGDRAGGTEAFF	TGCGCCAGCAGCCCGCGAGGGGACAGGGCAGGTGGCACTGAAGCTTTCTTT
TRBV18	.	TRBD2	TRBJ2-5	CASSPQVAGDRETQYF	TGTGCCAGCTCACCTCAAGTAGCGGGAGACCGAGAGACCCAGTACTTC
TRBV6-5	.	.	TRBJ1-3	CASRLTGSGNTIYF	TGTGCCAGCAGGCTTACAGGGTCTGGAAACACCATATATTTT
TRBV5-1	.	TRBD1	TRBJ2-2	CASSTDRGANTGELFF	TGCGCCAGCAGCACTGACAGGGGGGCGAACACCGGGGAGCTGTTTTTT
TRBV5-1	.	TRBD1	TRBJ1-2	CASSQGQGNYGYTF	TGCGCCAGCAGCCAAGGACAGGGAAACTATGGCTACACCTTC
TRBV6-1	few	.	TRBJ1-2	CASSEALQGGYTF	TGTGCCAGCAGTGAAGCGCTTCAGGGTGGCTACACCTTC
TRBV30	.	.	TRBJ2-5	CAWREGGQETQYF	TGTGCCTGGAGGGAAGGGGGCCAAGAGACCCAGTACTTC